The source of this T cell receptor (beta chain) is a study of blood T cell repertoires in COVID-19. The CDR3 is 13 amino acids. The V and J ends lost 7 bases and 5 bases respectively, with 12 bases between them. The germline CDR1 and CDR2 sequences are SNHLY and FYNNEI. Profiling relied on immunoSEQ multiplex PCR, and the TCRdb table lists in-frame clones only, not all of them. Of roughly 57,000 clones detected, around nine tenths appear once; the ten largest clones hold approximately 6%. This sequence originates from a woman aged 60-75 years with COVID-19, enrolled during active disease. The chain is built from TRBV2 and TRBJ1-5, with D maybe TRBD1 (6 bases). The source material was peripheral blood. For the CDR3, the DNA is TGTGCCAGCACCGAGGGGGGGCATCAGCCCCAGCATTTT. This encodes CASTEGGHQPQHF.